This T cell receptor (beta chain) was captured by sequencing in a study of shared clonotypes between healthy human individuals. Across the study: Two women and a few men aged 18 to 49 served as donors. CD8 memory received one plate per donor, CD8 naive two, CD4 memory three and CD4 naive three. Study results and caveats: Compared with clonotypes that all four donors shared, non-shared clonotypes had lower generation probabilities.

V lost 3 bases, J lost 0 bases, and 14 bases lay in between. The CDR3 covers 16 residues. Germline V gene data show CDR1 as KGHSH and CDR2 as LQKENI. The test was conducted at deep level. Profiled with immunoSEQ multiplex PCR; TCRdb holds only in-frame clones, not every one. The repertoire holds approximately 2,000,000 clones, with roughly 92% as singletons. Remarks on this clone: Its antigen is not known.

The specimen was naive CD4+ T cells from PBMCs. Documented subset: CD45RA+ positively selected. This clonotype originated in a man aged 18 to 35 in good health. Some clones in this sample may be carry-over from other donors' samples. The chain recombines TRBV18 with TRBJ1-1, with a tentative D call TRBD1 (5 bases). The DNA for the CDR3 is TGTGCCAGCTCACCCATCGGGGGAGTCATGAACACTGAAGCTTTCTTT. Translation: CASSPIGGVMNTEAFF.